The T cell receptor beta chain under discussion was sequenced for a study of shared clonotypes between healthy human individuals. Germline CDR1 reads SGHVS; CDR2 reads FQNEAQ. This CDR3 region has 13 residues. V shed 6 bases and J shed 3 bases, with 10 bases lying between them. Several immunoSEQ 96-well plates shared each subset's DNA, each plate a replicate. Roughly 30,000 T cell genomes (approximately 0.3 ug DNA) went into each PBMC replicate. Using immunoSEQ multiplex PCR, the repertoire was profiled, and TCRdb retains in-frame clones only, with some absent. The sample holds around 450,000 clones; around 75% are singletons and the top ten take over 10%.

V gene TRBV7-8 combines with J gene TRBJ2-3; possible D gene TRBD1, 5 bases. The sequenced sample was PBMCs. This TCR derives from a woman between 40 and 55 years old in good health. Some clones in this sample may be carry-over from other donors' samples. The CDR3 nucleotides are TGTGCCAGCAGTCTCCAGGGTACAGATACGCAGTATTTT. It specifies CASSLQGTDTQYF.